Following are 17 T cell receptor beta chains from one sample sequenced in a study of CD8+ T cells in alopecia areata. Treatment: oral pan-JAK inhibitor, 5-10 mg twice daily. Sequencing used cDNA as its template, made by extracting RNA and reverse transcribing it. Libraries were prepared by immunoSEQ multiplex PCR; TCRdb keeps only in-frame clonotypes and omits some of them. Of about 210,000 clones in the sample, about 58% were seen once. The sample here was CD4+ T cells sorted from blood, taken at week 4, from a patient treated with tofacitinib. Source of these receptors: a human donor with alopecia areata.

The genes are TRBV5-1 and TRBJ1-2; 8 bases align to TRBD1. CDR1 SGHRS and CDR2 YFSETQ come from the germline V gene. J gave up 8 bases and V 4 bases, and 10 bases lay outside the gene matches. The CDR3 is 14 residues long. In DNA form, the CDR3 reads TGCGCCAGCAGCCGATCGACAGGGGTCAGCGGCTACACCTTC. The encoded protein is CASSRSTGVSGYTF.

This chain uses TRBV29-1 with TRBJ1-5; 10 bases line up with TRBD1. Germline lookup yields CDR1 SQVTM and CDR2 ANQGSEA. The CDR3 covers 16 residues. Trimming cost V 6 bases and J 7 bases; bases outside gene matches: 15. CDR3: CSVAITGTGAEQPQHF. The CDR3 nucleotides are TGCAGCGTCGCCATAACCGGGACAGGGGCGGAGCAGCCCCAGCATTTT.

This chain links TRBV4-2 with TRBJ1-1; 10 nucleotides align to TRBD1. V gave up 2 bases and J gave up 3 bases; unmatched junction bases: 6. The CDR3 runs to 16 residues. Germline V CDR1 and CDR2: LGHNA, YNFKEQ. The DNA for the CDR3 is TGTGCCAGCAGCCAAACACAAGGACAGGGGGACACTGAAGCTTTCTTT. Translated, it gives CASSQTQGQGDTEAFF.

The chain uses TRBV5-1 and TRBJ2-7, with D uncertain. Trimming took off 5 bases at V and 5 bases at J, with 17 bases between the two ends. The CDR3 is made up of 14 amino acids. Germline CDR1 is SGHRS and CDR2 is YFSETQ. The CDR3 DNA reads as TGCGCCAGCAGTCAGGCAGTCTCTTTCGACGAGCAGTACTTC. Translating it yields CASSQAVSFDEQYF. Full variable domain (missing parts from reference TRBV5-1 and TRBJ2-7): KAGVTQTPRYLIKTRGQQVTLSCSPISGHRSVSWYQQTPGQGLQFLFEYFSETQRNKGNFPGRFSGRQFSNSRSEMNVSTLELGDSALYLCASSQAVSFDEQYFGPGTRLTVT.

The CDR3 DNA reads as TGCAGCGTTGAAGTGGTCCGGGGTGAGGGCTACACCTTC. It is translated as CSVEVVRGEGYTF. The rearrangement uses TRBV29-1 and TRBJ1-2; D unresolved. The V gene's germline CDR1 is SQVTM and CDR2 ANQGSEA. V lost 1 base and J lost 8, with 14 bases in between. The CDR3 loop spans 13 amino acids.

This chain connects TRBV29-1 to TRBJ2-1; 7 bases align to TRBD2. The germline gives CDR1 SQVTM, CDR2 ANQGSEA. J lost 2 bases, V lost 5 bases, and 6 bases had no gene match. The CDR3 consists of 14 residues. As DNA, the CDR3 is TGCAGCGTTCAAACTAGCGCTACCTACAATGAGCAGTTCTTC. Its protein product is CSVQTSATYNEQFF.

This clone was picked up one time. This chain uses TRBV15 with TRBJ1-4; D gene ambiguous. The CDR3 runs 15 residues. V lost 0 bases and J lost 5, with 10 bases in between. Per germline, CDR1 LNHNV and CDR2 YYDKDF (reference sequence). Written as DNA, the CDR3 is TGTGCCACCAGCAGAGATCCGCAGCGGAATGAAAAACTGTTTTTT. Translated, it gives CATSRDPQRNEKLFF.

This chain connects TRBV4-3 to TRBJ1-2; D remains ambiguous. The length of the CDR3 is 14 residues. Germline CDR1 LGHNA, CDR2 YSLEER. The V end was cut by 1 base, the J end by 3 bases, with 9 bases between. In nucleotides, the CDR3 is TGCGCCAGCAGCCAAGCGGACGGCCACTATGGCTACACCTTC. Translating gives CASSQADGHYGYTF.

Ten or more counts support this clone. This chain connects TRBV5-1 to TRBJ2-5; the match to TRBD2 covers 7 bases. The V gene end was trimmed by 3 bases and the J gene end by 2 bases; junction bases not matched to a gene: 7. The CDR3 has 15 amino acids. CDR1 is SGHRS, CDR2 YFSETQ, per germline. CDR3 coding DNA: TGCGCCAGCAGCTCCCGGTCTAGCGGTCAAGAGACCCAGTACTTC. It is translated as CASSSRSSGQETQYF.

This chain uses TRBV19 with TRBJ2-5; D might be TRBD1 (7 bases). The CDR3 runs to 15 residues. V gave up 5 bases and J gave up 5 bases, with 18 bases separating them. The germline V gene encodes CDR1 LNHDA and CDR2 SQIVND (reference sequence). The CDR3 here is CASSPGDSPMETQYF. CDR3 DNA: TGTGCCAGTAGTCCGGGGGACAGCCCTATGGAGACCCAGTACTTC.

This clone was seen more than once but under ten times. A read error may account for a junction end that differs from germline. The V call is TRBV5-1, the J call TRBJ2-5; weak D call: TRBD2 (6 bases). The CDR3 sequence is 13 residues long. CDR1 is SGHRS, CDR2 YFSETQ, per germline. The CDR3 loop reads CASSRRGRETQYF. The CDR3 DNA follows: TGTGCCAGCAGCCGCCGGGGGAGAGAGACCCAGTACTTC.

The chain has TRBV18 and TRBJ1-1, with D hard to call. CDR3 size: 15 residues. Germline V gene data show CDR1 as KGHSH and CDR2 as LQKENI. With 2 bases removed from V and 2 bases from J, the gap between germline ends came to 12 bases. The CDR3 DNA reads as TGTGCCAGCTCACCAGATCCCGCAGGCAACACTGAAGCTTTCTTT. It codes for CASSPDPAGNTEAFF.

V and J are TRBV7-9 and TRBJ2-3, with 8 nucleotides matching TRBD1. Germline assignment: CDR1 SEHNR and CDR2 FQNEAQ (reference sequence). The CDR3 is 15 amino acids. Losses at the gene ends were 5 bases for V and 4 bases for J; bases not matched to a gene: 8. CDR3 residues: CASSPRQGRADTQYF. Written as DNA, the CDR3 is TGTGCCAGCAGCCCGCGACAGGGGCGGGCAGATACGCAGTATTTT.

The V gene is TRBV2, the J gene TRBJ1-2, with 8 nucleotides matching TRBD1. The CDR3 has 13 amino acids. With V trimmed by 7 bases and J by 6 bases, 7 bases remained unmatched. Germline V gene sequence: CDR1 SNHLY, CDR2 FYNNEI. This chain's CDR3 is CASTETGVDGYTF. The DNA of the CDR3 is TGTGCCAGCACCGAGACAGGGGTTGATGGCTACACCTTC.

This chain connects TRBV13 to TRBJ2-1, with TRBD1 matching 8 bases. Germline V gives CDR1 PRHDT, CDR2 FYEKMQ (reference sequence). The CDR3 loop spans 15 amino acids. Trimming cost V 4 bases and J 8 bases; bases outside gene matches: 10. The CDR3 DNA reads TGTGCCAGCAGCTCGAGCCAAAGGACAGGGTATGAGCAGTTCTTC. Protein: CASSSSQRTGYEQFF.

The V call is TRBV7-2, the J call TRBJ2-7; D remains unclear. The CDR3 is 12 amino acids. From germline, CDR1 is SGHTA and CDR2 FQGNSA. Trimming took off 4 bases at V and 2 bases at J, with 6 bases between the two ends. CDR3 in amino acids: CASSYNTYEQYF. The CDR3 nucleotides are TGTGCCAGCAGCTATAACACCTACGAGCAGTACTTC.

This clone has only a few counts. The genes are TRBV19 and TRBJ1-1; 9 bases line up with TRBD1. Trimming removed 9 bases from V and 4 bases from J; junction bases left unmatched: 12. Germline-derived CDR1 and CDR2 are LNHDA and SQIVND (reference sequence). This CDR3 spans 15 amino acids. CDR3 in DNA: TGTGCCAGCCGGCCAGACAGGGGGAGGGCCACTGAAGCTTTCTTT. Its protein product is CASRPDRGRATEAFF.